These T cell receptor beta chains were read from a single sample in a study of blood T cell repertoires in COVID-19. Measured with immunoSEQ multiplex PCR; TCRdb has only the in-frame clones, and not every one. Of under 250,000 clones in the sample, 86% were seen once. The sample comprised peripheral blood. These receptor sequences come from a woman older than 75 with COVID-19, enrolled during active disease. Both conserved end residues are part of each CDR3. D genes are given only for firm matches. Size is omitted from some rows. Given values are once, few, many or a class for expanded clones.

D | size | J | V | CDR3 | DNA
TRBD1 | . | TRBJ1-5 | TRBV13 | CASSNRGRVDQPQHF | TGTGCCAGCAGTAACAGGGGGAGAGTGGATCAGCCCCAGCATTTT
. | . | TRBJ1-5 | TRBV15 | CATSRAGEPQHF | TGTGCCACCAGCAGAGCGGGGGAGCCCCAGCATTTT
TRBD1 | . | TRBJ1-1 | TRBV20-1 | CRANRGTEAFF | TGCAGGGCAAACAGGGGAACTGAAGCTTTCTTT
TRBD2 | . | TRBJ2-5 | TRBV28 | CARRPTGQGTSGGLPQETQYF | TGTGCCAGGCGACCTACGGGACAGGGGACTAGCGGGGGGCTCCCCCAAGAGACCCAGTACTTC
. | . | TRBJ2-5 | TRBV4-3 | CASSQDLSGQETQYF | TGCGCCAGCAGCCAAGACTTATCCGGGCAAGAGACCCAGTACTTC
. | few | TRBJ1-1 | TRBV7-2 | CASSTFRGADTEAFF | TGTGCCAGCAGCACATTCCGCGGGGCGGACACTGAAGCTTTCTTT
. | . | TRBJ1-2 | TRBV2 | CASSEASYGYTF | TGTGCCAGCAGTGAAGCTAGCTATGGCTACACCTTC
TRBD1 | . | TRBJ2-5 | TRBV18 | CASSQTGVAETQYF | TGTGCCAGCTCACAAACAGGGGTAGCAGAGACCCAGTACTTC
. | . | TRBJ1-1 | TRBV7-2 | CASSPKNRVAEAFF | TGTGCCAGCAGCCCCAAAAACAGGGTGGCTGAAGCTTTCTTT
. | . | TRBJ1-5 | TRBV19 | CASSTSQGRGNQPQHF | TGTGCCAGTAGTACCTCCCAGGGGCGGGGCAATCAGCCCCAGCATTTT